This TCR beta chain was captured in a study of T cell responses to AZD1222 COVID-19 vaccine. In the study overall: Samples with a second dose at about 4 or about 12 weeks were pooled together. Study results and caveats: Reportedly, close to half of spike-specific TCRs are directed against unmutated variant regions. Donors were chiefly white British, with a greater number of females, and clonal diversity was perhaps underestimated. Spike-wide coverage was observed for vaccine-associated CD4 TCRs, with dominant responses at 160-218 and 743-854.

Trimming at V came to 6 bases and at J to 7 bases, leaving 12 bases not matched to a gene. The length of the CDR3 is 16 residues. In germline, CDR1 is MDHEN, CDR2 SYDVKM. The assay was immunoSEQ multiplex PCR, and TCRdb's table has in-frame clones only and misses some. The repertoire holds tens of thousands of clones, roughly 84% seen once, with around 24% in the top ten. As for this clone: The antigen is undetermined.

V gene TRBV28 combines with J gene TRBJ2-2, with 9 bases lining up with TRBD1. This TCR came from an adult in good health. Sequenced here: peripheral blood, sampled on day 0 of AZD1222 vaccination. The CDR3 spells CASRLIRTGENGELFF. The CDR3 DNA follows: TGTGCCAGCAGGTTAATTCGGACAGGGGAGAACGGGGAGCTGTTTTTT.